The next 17 T cell receptor beta chains were all read from a single sample in a study of blood T cell repertoires in COVID-19. The data were produced by immunoSEQ multiplex PCR, yet TCRdb's version contains in-frame clones alone and is incomplete. Altogether around 220,000 clones are present, around 87% being singletons, with the ten largest covering approximately 10%. Sequencing was done on a sample of peripheral blood. The receptors stem from a woman in her fifties or sixties with COVID-19, enrolled during active disease.

The rearrangement joins TRBV27 to TRBJ1-1; D is unresolved. Germline CDR1 MNHEY, CDR2 SMNVEV (reference sequence). This CDR3 has 14 residues. Trimming pared 2 bases from V and 4 bases from J, leaving 11 bases between. CDR3 sequence reads: CASSLVTEGTEAFF. The CDR3 DNA follows: TGTGCCAGCAGTTTAGTCACCGAGGGCACTGAAGCTTTCTTT.

The chain employs TRBV29-1 and TRBJ1-4, with D uncertain. The CDR3 length is 12 residues. The germline V gene encodes CDR1 SQVTM and CDR2 ANQGSEA. Trimming cost V 4 bases and J 5 bases, with 8 bases left between them. The CDR3 DNA reads as TGCAGCGTTGTTTGGCAGAATGAAAAACTGTTTTTT. Its protein is CSVVWQNEKLFF.

The chain uses TRBV10-3 and TRBJ2-1; D ambiguous. Between the trimmed V and J ends, which lost 11 bases and 6 bases, there was a span of 17 bases. CDR3 length equals 13 residues. Looked up from germline, CDR1 is ENHRY and CDR2 is SYGVKD. CDR3 amino acids: CAVRNDSRNEQFF. CDR3 nucleotides: TGTGCCGTTCGAAACGACTCCCGCAATGAGCAGTTCTTC.

The chain joins TRBV7-9 to TRBJ1-5; D may be TRBD1 (6 bases). V gave up 4 bases and J gave up 1 base, with 17 bases separating them. Germline CDR1 reads SEHNR; CDR2 reads FQNEAQ (reference sequence). There are 17 residues in the CDR3. The CDR3 protein is CASSSALRGLSNQPQHF. The CDR3 DNA reads TGTGCCAGCAGCTCGGCACTCAGGGGATTGAGCAATCAGCCCCAGCATTTT.

V gene TRBV3-1 (or the pseudogene TRBV3-2) combines with J gene TRBJ1-2, with 8 bases aligning to TRBD1. Germline V gives CDR1 LGHDT, CDR2 YNNKEL (reference sequence). This CDR3 spans 16 amino acids. V shed 1 base and J 2 bases; nucleotides not matched to a gene: 6. The CDR3 is CASSQARTGWNYGYTF. CDR3 DNA: TGTGCCAGCAGCCAAGCTCGGACAGGGTGGAACTATGGCTACACCTTC.

The gene calls are TRBV3-1 (or the pseudogene TRBV3-2) and TRBJ1-1; 7 nucleotides align to TRBD1. Per germline, CDR1 LGHDT and CDR2 YNNKEL (reference sequence). The ends lost 10 bases at V and 1 base at J; junction bases unmatched: 6. The CDR3 runs 13 residues. The CDR3 spells CATSTGANTEAFF. CDR3 bases: TGTGCCACCTCAACAGGGGCGAACACTGAAGCTTTCTTT.

The chain recombines TRBV9 with TRBJ1-3; weak D call: TRBD1 (5 bases). The CDR3 runs to 13 residues. Looked up from germline, CDR1 is SGDLS and CDR2 is YYNGEE. Between the trimmed V and J ends, which lost 2 bases and 4 bases, there was a span of 7 bases. Here the CDR3 reads CASSVDKGNTIYF. DNA for the CDR3: TGTGCCAGCAGCGTGGACAAAGGAAACACCATATATTTT.

The chain employs TRBV7-2 and TRBJ2-3, with 10 bases aligning to TRBD2. Germline V gene data show CDR1 as SGHTA and CDR2 as FQGNSA. The V and J ends lost 5 bases and 4 bases, in that order; junction bases with no gene match: 6. The CDR3 sequence is 15 residues long. The CDR3 region has the DNA TGTGCCAGCAGCGAAGCGGGGGGGCGGGCAGATACGCAGTATTTT. This encodes CASSEAGGRADTQYF.

CDR3 DNA: TGTGCCAGCAGTCCTACAGGGAGAACCCCCTCAGATACGCAGTATTTT. Translated: CASSPTGRTPSDTQYF. The rearrangement links TRBV7-8 to TRBJ2-3; tentatively, D is TRBD1 (6 bases). The CDR3 sequence is 16 residues long. Germline CDR1 and CDR2: SGHVS and FQNEAQ. The V end lost 6 bases, the J end lost 4 bases, and 20 bases lay between the germline ends.

This chain connects TRBV5-1 to TRBJ2-7; 7 nucleotides agree with TRBD1. CDR3 length: 17 residues. V shed 0 bases and J 3 bases; nucleotides not matched to a gene: 12. Germline assignment: CDR1 SGHRS and CDR2 YFSETQ. The CDR3 DNA reads as TGCGCCAGCAGCTTGGCCGGAATCGGGACAGCACACTACGAGCAGTACGTC. Protein sequence: CASSLAGIGTAHYEQYV.

For the CDR3, the DNA is TGTGCCAGCAGTGAGGACAGGGCCAGTAATGAGCAGTTCTTC. This sequence encodes CASSEDRASNEQFF. V and J are TRBV6-1 and TRBJ2-1, with 8 nucleotides matching TRBD1. Germline loops: CDR1 MNHNS, CDR2 SASEGT. The CDR3 spans 14 residues. Trimming took 3 bases from V and 7 from J; bases not matched to a gene: 5.

The genes are TRBV19 and TRBJ2-3; 8 bases are shared with TRBD2. The J segment lost 6 bases and the V segment lost 7 bases, leaving 12 bases of the junction unmatched. There are 15 residues in the CDR3. The germline gives CDR1 LNHDA, CDR2 SQIVND (reference sequence). The CDR3 coding sequence is TGTGCCAGTACCCCTCACGCGGGGGGAGTGGATACGCAGTATTTT. Amino acid sequence: CASTPHAGGVDTQYF.

V gene TRBV7-3 combines with J gene TRBJ1-1; a weak D match, TRBD1 (5 bases). The CDR3 sequence is 14 residues long. Trimming took off 5 bases at V and 6 bases at J, with 16 bases between the two ends. Germline assignment: CDR1 SGHTA and CDR2 FQGTGA. CDR3 sequence (DNA): TGTGCCAGCAGCCAACCGAAGGGGCGCGCTGAAGCTTTCTTT. Protein product: CASSQPKGRAEAFF. Based on the CDR3 plus reference TRBV7-3 and TRBJ1-1, the full variable domain is GAGVSQTPSNKVTEKGKYVELRCDPISGHTALYWYRQSLGQGPEFLIYFQGTGAADDSGLPNDRFFAVRPEGSVSTLKIQRTERGDSAVYLCASSQPKGRAEAFFGQGTRLTVV.

This chain uses TRBV6-1 with TRBJ2-2; TRBD2 might be the D (6 bases). V was clipped by 3 bases and J by 4 bases, with 12 bases between them. The length of the CDR3 is 15 residues. Germline CDR1 reads MNHNS; CDR2 reads SASEGT. CDR3 protein: CASSEAGGSTGELFF. The CDR3 coding sequence is TGTGCCAGCAGTGAGGCCGGAGGGTCCACCGGGGAGCTGTTTTTT.

The J gene is TRBJ1-5, the V gene TRBV6-6, with unresolved D. Trimming took off 2 bases at V and 7 bases at J, with 12 bases between the two ends. The germline V gene encodes CDR1 MNHNY and CDR2 SVGAGI (reference sequence). The CDR3 is 14 residues long. The CDR3: CASSYGRAAQPQHF. Here the CDR3 DNA reads TGTGCCAGCAGTTACGGCAGAGCGGCACAGCCCCAGCATTTT.

The rearrangement uses TRBV6-6 and TRBJ1-2; no firm D call. The germline V gene encodes CDR1 MNHNY and CDR2 SVGAGI (reference sequence). Trimming took off 7 bases at V and 6 bases at J, with 9 bases between the two ends. This CDR3 has 11 amino acids. CDR3: CASNRRDGYTF. The CDR3 DNA reads TGTGCCAGCAACAGAAGAGATGGCTACACCTTC.

The V and J genes are TRBV6-5 and TRBJ1-2, with TRBD1 identical over 7 bases. V trimming: 7 bases; J trimming: 7 bases; junction bases outside the gene matches: 9. The CDR3 sequence is 13 residues long. CDR1 and CDR2 from the germline V gene are MNHEY and SVGAGI. CDR3 loop: CASITRQGFGYTF. CDR3 bases: TGTGCCAGCATTACACGACAGGGCTTTGGCTACACCTTC.